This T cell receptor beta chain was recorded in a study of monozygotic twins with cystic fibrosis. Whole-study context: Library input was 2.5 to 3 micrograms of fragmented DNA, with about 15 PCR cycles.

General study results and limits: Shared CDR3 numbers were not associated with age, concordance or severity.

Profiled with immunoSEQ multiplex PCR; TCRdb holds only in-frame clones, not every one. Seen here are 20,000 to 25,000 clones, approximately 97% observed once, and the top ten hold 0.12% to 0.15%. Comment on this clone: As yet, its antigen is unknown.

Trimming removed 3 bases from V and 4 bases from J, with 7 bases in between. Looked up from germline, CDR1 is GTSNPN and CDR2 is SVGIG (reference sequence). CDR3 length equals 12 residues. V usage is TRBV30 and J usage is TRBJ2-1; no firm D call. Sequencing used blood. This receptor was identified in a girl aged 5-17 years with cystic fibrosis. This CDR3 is CAWRGLYNEQFF. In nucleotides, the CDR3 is TGTGCCTGGAGAGGTTTGTACAATGAGCAGTTCTTC. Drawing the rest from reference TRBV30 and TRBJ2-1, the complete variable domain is SQTIHQWPATLVQPVGSPLSLECTVEGTSNPNLYWYRQAAGRGLQLLFYSVGIGQISSEVPQNLSASRPQDRQFILSSKKLLLSDSGFYLCAWRGLYNEQFFGPGTRLTVL.